These 2 T cell receptor beta chains came from one sample sequenced in a study of beta chain features in type 1 diabetes. Broader study findings: Moderately but significantly shorter TCRB CDR3s were found in Type 1 diabetes patients in all four CD4+ subsets.

For these TCRs, the target antigens are not known. Expressed TCRB transcripts were sequenced after all isolated RNA was converted to cDNA. The repertoire was sequenced with immunoSEQ multiplex PCR; TCRdb's copy has only in-frame clones and lacks some. The sample records hundreds of thousands of clones, roughly an eighth being singletons. The specimen sequenced was naive CD4+ T cells from blood. The receptor source for this set is a man aged 18 to 30 with type 1 diabetes.

This clone turned up a few times. The chain employs TRBV7-2 and TRBJ2-3; the match to TRBD2 covers 10 bases. With V trimmed by 2 bases and J by 1 base, 0 bases remained unmatched. The CDR3 totals 15 residues. Germline CDR1 SGHTA, CDR2 FQGNSA. In DNA, the CDR3 is TGTGCCAGCAGCTTAACTAGCGGGGGCACAGATACGCAGTATTTT. It encodes CASSLTSGGTDTQYF.

The V gene is TRBV27, the J gene TRBJ1-5; D ambiguous. This CDR3 comprises 15 residues. Germline V gene lookup returns CDR1 MNHEY and CDR2 SMNVEV (reference sequence). Trimming took 3 bases from V and 0 from J, leaving 9 bases between them. CDR3 sequence: CASSFEGFSNQPQHF. CDR3 coding DNA: TGTGCCAGCAGTTTTGAGGGATTTAGCAATCAGCCCCAGCATTTT.